This T cell receptor beta chain originates from a study of Ad26.COV2.S vaccination and SARS-CoV-2 variants. This sample's treatment: approximately 18 received Ad26.COV2.S at low or high dose, single or two shots; several received placebo; per-sample allocation not given. The samples date from day 63 after the first vaccine or placebo injection. This CDR3 has 12 residues. From germline, CDR1 is LGHDT and CDR2 YNNKEL (reference sequence). V was cut by 6 bases and J by 4 bases, with 9 bases left in between. Method: immunoSEQ multiplex PCR; TCRdb's copy keeps in-frame clones and lacks some. The repertoire holds 380,000 or so clones, with roughly 80% as singletons. With regard to this clone: This same CDR3 is encoded by further DNA sequences in the sample.

The clonotype originates from a person between 18 and 65 years old who received the Ad26.COV2.S COVID-19 vaccine or a placebo. The sample here was peripheral blood, taken in a trial of Ad26.COV2.S vaccine versus placebo. The genes are TRBV3-1 (or the pseudogene TRBV3-2) and TRBJ1-1; a weak D match, TRBD1 (5 bases). The CDR3 DNA reads as TGTGCCAGCAGTCGAAGGGGCACTGAAGCTTTCTTT. Translation gives CASSRRGTEAFF.